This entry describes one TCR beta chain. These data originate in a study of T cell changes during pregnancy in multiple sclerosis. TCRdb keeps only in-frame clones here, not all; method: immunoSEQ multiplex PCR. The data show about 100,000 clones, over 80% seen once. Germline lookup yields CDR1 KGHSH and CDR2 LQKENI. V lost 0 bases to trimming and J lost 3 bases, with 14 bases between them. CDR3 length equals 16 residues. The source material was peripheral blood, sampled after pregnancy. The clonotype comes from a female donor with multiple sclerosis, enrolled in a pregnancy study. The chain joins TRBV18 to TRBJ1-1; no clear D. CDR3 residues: CASSPPGSGVYTEAFF. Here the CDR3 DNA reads TGTGCCAGCTCACCACCGGGGTCCGGGGTTTACACTGAAGCTTTCTTT.